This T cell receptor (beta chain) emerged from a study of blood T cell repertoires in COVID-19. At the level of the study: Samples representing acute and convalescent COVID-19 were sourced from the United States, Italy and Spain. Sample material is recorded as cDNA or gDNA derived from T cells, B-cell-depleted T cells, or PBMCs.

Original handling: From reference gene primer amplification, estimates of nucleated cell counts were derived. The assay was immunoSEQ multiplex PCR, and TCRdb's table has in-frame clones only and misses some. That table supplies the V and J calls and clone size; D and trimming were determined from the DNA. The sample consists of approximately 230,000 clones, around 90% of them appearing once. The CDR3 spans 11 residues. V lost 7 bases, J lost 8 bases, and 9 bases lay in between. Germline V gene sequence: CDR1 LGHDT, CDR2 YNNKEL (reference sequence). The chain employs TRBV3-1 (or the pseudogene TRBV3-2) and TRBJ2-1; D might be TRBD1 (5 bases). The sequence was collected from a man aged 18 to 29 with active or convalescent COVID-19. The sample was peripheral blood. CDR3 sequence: CASTSGYEQFF. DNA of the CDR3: TGTGCCAGCACCTCAGGGTATGAGCAGTTCTTC.